This TCR beta chain came from a study of cytomegalovirus exposure and HLA in healthy donors. Broader study findings: It is likely that the observed cluster of highly shared sequence variants was a sequencing artifact. Specific recognition of CMV antigens was confirmed in vitro for a few chains (all CMV-associated). There were reportedly fewer N-insertions in an Asian-associated ancestry cluster than the roughly 680-donor mean, in a later analysis.

PCR involved 60 Vbeta and 13 Jbeta primers. Clones were sequenced by immunoSEQ multiplex PCR, and TCRdb holds only the in-frame ones, with some missing. Of 100,000 to 150,000 clones detected, about 10% appear once; the ten largest clones hold about 4.6%. Germline CDR1 SNHLY, CDR2 FYNNEI. The CDR3 loop spans 16 amino acids. Trimming took 7 bases from V and 4 from J, leaving 22 bases between them. Turning to this clone: What it recognizes is unknown.

The clonotype comes from a woman aged 18-29 years in good health and CMV-seropositive. J is TRBJ1-2 and V is TRBV2; no definite D call. The source material was PBMCs. In nucleotides, the CDR3 is TGTGCCAGCACCATAACTGGTACAGTTCCGTCCTATGGCTACACCTTC. Its protein product is CASTITGTVPSYGYTF.